This TCR beta chain was recorded in a study of metastatic and nonmetastatic thyroid tumors. This clone qualifies as medium-sized (0.01 to 0.1%). Ahead of thyroid surgery, no patient had received treatment of any kind. TCRdb re-called clones via MiXCR from the PCR reads. The sample carries roughly 16,000 clones, less than 20% recorded once. The source is a female donor with papillary thyroid cancer or a benign thyroid nodule (not recorded which). Some clones in this sample may be carry-over from other donors' samples. Material: blood.

In DNA, the CDR3 is TGTGCCAGCAGTTACACCTCTAGCGGGAGGGCCCACGAGCAGTACTTC. It encodes CASSYTSSGRAHEQYF. The chain carries TRBV6-5 and TRBJ2-7; 12 bases fit TRBD2. The CDR3 extends over 16 amino acids. Trimming took 2 bases from V and 5 from J; bases not matched to a gene: 7. Germline V gene data show CDR1 as MNHEY and CDR2 as SVGAGI.